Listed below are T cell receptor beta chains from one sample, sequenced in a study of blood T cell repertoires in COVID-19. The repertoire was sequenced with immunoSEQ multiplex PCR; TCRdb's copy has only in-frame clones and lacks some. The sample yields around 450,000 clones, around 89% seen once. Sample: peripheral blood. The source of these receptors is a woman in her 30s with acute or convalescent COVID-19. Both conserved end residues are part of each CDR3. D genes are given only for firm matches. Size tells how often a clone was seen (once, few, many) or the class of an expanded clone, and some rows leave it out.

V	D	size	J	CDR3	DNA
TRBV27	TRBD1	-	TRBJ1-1	CASSSGGAGVTEAFF	TGTGCCAGCAGTTCAGGGGGCGCCGGGGTCACTGAAGCTTTCTTT
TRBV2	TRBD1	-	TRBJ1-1	CASSSGQGNTEAFF	TGTGCCAGCAGTTCAGGACAGGGAAACACTGAAGCTTTCTTT
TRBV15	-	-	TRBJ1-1	CATSRDLRNTEAFF	TGTGCCACCAGCAGAGATTTGCGGAACACTGAAGCTTTCTTT
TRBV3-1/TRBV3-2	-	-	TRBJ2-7	CASSRGRGAYEQYF	TGTGCCAGCAGCCGGGGCAGGGGGGCCTACGAGCAGTACTTC
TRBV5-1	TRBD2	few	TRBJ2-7	CASSPSGGNYEQYF	TGCGCCAGCAGCCCTAGCGGGGGAAACTACGAGCAGTACTTC
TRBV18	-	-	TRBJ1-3	CASSPVTDRSSGNTIYF	TGTGCCAGCTCACCCGTAACGGACAGAAGCTCTGGAAACACCATATATTTT
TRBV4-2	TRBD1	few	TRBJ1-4	CASTDPGQGREKLFF	TGTGCCAGCACTGATCCGGGACAGGGCCGCGAAAAACTGTTTTTT
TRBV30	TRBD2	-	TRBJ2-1	CAWSVVGGSYNEQFF	TGTGCCTGGAGTGTAGTGGGGGGGTCCTACAATGAGCAGTTCTTC
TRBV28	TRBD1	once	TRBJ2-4	CASSLLQGNIQYF	TGTGCCAGCAGTTTACTACAGGGGAACATTCAGTACTTC
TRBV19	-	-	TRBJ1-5	CASTRSRGLGNQPQHF	TGTGCCAGTACCCGGAGTCGGGGTTTAGGCAATCAGCCCCAGCATTTT
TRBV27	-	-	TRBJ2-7	CASGQIYEQYF	TGTGCCAGCGGGCAGATCTACGAGCAGTACTTC
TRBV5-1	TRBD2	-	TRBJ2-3	CASSLAGLASTDTQYF	TGCGCCAGCAGCTTGGCAGGACTAGCATCGACAGATACGCAGTATTTT
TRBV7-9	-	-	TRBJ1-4	CASSRGGTNEKLFF	TGTGCCAGCAGCCGTGGGGGGACTAATGAAAAACTGTTTTTT
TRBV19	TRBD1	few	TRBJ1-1	CASSVPGQGGTEAFF	TGTGCCAGTAGCGTTCCGGGACAGGGTGGCACTGAAGCTTTCTTT
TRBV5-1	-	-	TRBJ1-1	CASSLQGRGTEAFF	TGCGCCAGCAGCTTACAGGGAAGAGGGACTGAAGCTTTCTTT
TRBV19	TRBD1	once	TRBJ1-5	CATSQGNQPQHF	TGTGCCACGTCACAGGGGAATCAGCCCCAGCATTTT
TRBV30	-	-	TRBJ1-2	CACAESNYGYTF	TGTGCCTGCGCAGAATCTAACTATGGCTACACCTTC
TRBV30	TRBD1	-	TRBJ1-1	CAWGTGAGTEAFF	TGTGCCTGGGGGACAGGGGCGGGCACTGAAGCTTTCTTT
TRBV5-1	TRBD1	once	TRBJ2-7	CASTYSGQVATSEQYF	TGCGCCAGCACATACTCAGGACAGGTAGCTACCAGCGAGCAGTACTTC
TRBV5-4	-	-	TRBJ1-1	CASSSQMNTEAFF	TGTGCCAGCAGCTCCCAAATGAACACTGAAGCTTTCTTT
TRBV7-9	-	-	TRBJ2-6	CASSLGTVSGANVLTF	TGTGCCAGCAGCTTAGGGACAGTCTCTGGGGCCAACGTCCTGACTTTC
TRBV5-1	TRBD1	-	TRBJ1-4	CASSLSGTGIEKLFF	TGCGCCAGCAGCCTATCCGGGACAGGGATTGAAAAACTGTTTTTT
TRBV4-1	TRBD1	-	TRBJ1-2	CASSYNWGQGGYTF	TGCGCCAGCAGCTATAACTGGGGACAGGGAGGCTACACCTTC
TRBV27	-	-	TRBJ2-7	CASSLRAGPYEQYF	TGTGCCAGCAGTTTAAGGGCGGGGCCCTACGAGCAGTACTTC
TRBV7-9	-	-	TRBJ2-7	CASSFSSGTLYEQYF	TGTGCCAGCAGCTTTAGTTCTGGGACACTCTACGAGCAGTACTTC
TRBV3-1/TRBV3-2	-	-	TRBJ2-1	CASSQLLVNEQFF	TGTGCCAGCAGCCAACTACTAGTCAATGAGCAGTTCTTC
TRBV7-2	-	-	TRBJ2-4	CASSPFRGFNIQYF	TGTGCCAGCAGCCCATTTAGGGGTTTTAACATTCAGTACTTC
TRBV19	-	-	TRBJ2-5	CASSIDPVRSGTSKETQYF	TGTGCCAGTAGTATAGATCCAGTCCGGTCCGGGACTTCCAAAGAGACCCAGTACTTC